This T cell receptor beta chain was obtained from a study of T cell responses to AZD1222 COVID-19 vaccine (dated by TCRdb to the early 2020s). Background on the whole study: Because spike-specific TCR depth and breadth did not differ between the two schedules, AZD1222 recipients who got a second dose at roughly 4 weeks were pooled with those who got a second dose at roughly 12 weeks. Enrollment into the trials was organized by age into subgroups of 18-55, 56-69 and 70-plus years, and those subgroups contained roughly 150, 30 and 60 TCR-sequenced participants, respectively. A total of 233 trial participants underwent TCR sequencing, of whom 207 received two doses of AZD1222 and about 26 received two doses of the MenACWY control vaccine.

This specimen's time point label, interpreted: baseline before first vaccination. Samples from vaccinated people were obtained from the UK trials COV001 and COV002, which included a single-blind randomized controlled phase 2/3 trial of AZD1222 (ChAdOx1 nCoV-19) in healthy adults. For TCRbeta chain sequencing, PBMC samples from trial participants were taken at day 0 and at day 28 after the second dose. The CDR3 regions of human TCRbeta chains were subjected to immunosequencing. Per the original workflow: TCRs in the repertoires were matched against a reference library of SARS-CoV-2-specific TCRs that had been generated with the MIRA antigen-specificity platform. Breadth was defined as the fraction of unique TCRs that were SARS-CoV-2-associated, and depth was defined as the fraction of total T cells that were SARS-CoV-2-associated. Using the MIRA data, each spike-specific TCR was assigned both to the spike region to which the TCR was reactive and to a CD4 or CD8 class. Log10-transformed breadth and depth values were compared by one-way ANOVA with Sidak's multiple comparisons tests. As stored in TCRdb, this immuneACCESS dataset retains in-frame rearrangements with V and J assigned. A fraction of the clones does not appear; measured against another copy, unresolved V genes explain less than half of the discrepancy, and the remainder lacks a known reason. The V and J calls and clone size come from that table; D and trimming were worked out from the DNA. The sample contains about 110,000 clones, 70% to 90% of them found a single time. The top ten hold around 3% of the sample.

V sheds 5 bases and J sheds 3 bases, leaving 10 bases between their ends. Based on the germline V gene, the CDR1 and CDR2 sequences are KGHDR and SFDVKD. From cysteine to phenylalanine, the CDR3 is 13 amino acids long. Just the 39-base CDR3 DNA is kept, in frame starting at base 1. A note on this clone: It has no known antigen specificity. No base quality values were provided; no much bigger clone lies one nucleotide off.

The investigation overall reported the following: Nearly half of unique spike-specific TCRs reportedly recognized epitopes outside regions mutated in the B.1.351 and B.1.1.7 variants. In the small 56-69-year group, the increase in depth fell short of significance, most likely because of low power. Most participants were white British and females outnumbered males, and the authors suggested that clonal diversity may have been underestimated. After two AZD1222 doses, both the breadth and the depth of spike-specific TCRs were significantly higher than at day 0 and than in MenACWY recipients. The vaccine-associated CD4 TCRs covered the entire spike protein, and the dominant responses fell in regions 160-218 and 743-854. Conclusions about previously exposed vaccinees are limited, since just five to seven AZD1222 recipients were seropositive for SARS-CoV-2 at baseline. Because no day 14 peak-response samples were available, the repertoires could be characterized only after the peak T cell response.

This clonotype was sampled from an adult in good health. The chain is made from TRBV24-1 and TRBJ2-7; the D gene could be either TRBD1 or TRBD2, each agreeing at 5 bases. The sample here was peripheral blood, taken on day 0 of AZD1222 vaccination. The CDR3 loop reads CATSGAGSYEQYF. The base sequence is TGTGCCACCAGTGGGGCAGGGAGCTACGAGCAGTACTTC.